Described below is a single TCR beta chain sequence and its context. The assay was immunoSEQ multiplex PCR, and TCRdb's table has in-frame clones only and misses some. The repertoire holds around 65,000 clones, with about three quarters as singletons. This entry comes from a study of blood T cell repertoires in COVID-19. Whole-study context: Samples came from the United States, Italy and Spain, spanning acute and convalescent COVID-19.

The CDR3 is made up of 13 amino acids. CDR1 and CDR2 (germline): MGHDK, SYGVNS. The V and J ends lost 4 bases and 8 bases respectively, with 14 bases between them. The sequence derives from an elderly man with acute or convalescent COVID-19. The gene calls are TRBV25-1 and TRBJ1-2, with TRBD1 as a possible D gene (5 bases). The sequenced sample was peripheral blood. CDR3 sequence: CASSAGDREGYTF. The CDR3 coding sequence is TGTGCCAGCAGTGCGGGGGATCGAGAGGGCTACACCTTC.